Below are 27 T cell receptor beta chains sequenced from a single sample in a study of T cell responses to AZD1222 COVID-19 vaccine. The repertoire was sequenced with immunoSEQ multiplex PCR; TCRdb's copy has only in-frame clones and lacks some. The table shows 130,000 or so clones, with 90% occurring only once. The sample was peripheral blood, taken on day 0 of AZD1222 vaccination. Source of these receptors: an adult in good health.

V gene TRBV18 combines with J gene TRBJ1-2; D is undetermined. The CDR3 totals 14 residues. The V end lost 6 bases, the J end lost 4 bases, and 15 bases lay between the germline ends. Germline CDR1 is KGHSH and CDR2 is LQKENI. The DNA for the CDR3 is TGTGCCAGCTCCACGGGCACAGAATCCTATGGCTACACCTTC. This codes for CASSTGTESYGYTF.

The gene calls are TRBV11-2 and TRBJ1-2; D gene ambiguous. This CDR3 comprises 13 residues. V was cut by 0 bases and J by 2 bases, with 4 bases left in between. Germline assignment: CDR1 SGHAT and CDR2 FQNNGV. CDR3 sequence reads: CASSLDDNYGYTF. The CDR3 DNA reads as TGTGCCAGCAGCTTAGATGACAACTATGGCTACACCTTC. Complete variable domain (other parts from reference TRBV11-2 and TRBJ1-2): EAGVAQSPRYKIIEKRQSVAFWCNPISGHATLYWYQQILGQGPKLLIQFQNNGVVDDSQLPKDRFSAERLKGVDSTLKIQPAKLEDSAVYLCASSLDDNYGYTFGSGTRLTVV.

CDR3 sequence reads: CASSYSASQETQYF. CDR3 DNA: TGTGCCAGCAGTTACTCGGCAAGCCAAGAGACCCAGTACTTC. The chain joins TRBV6-2 or TRBV6-3 to TRBJ2-5; D not resolved. The germline V gene has CDR1 MNHEY and CDR2 SVGEGT. V lost 0 bases and J lost 1, with 6 bases in between. CDR3 length: 14 residues.

The V call is TRBV27, the J call TRBJ2-7, with 8 nucleotides matching TRBD1. The CDR3 extends over 14 amino acids. Germline-derived CDR1 and CDR2 are MNHEY and SMNVEV (reference sequence). After removal of 5 bases from V and 2 bases from J, the junction contained 5 bases not matched to a gene. The CDR3 DNA reads as TGTGCCAGCAGTCGCACAGGGGGGCCCTACGAGCAGTACTTC. Amino acids: CASSRTGGPYEQYF.

V is TRBV7-2 and J is TRBJ2-7; a possible D gene is TRBD2 (5 bases). The germline CDR1 and CDR2 sequences are SGHTA and FQGNSA. The CDR3 length is 16 residues. V was shortened by 0 bases and J by 4 bases, with 16 bases between the two germline ends. DNA for the CDR3: TGTGCCAGCAGCTTAGCCGGTGGGTCCCGGACTTACGAGCAGTACTTC. Translating it yields CASSLAGGSRTYEQYF.

The gene calls are TRBV3-1 (or the pseudogene TRBV3-2) and TRBJ1-6, with a weak D call TRBD1 (6 bases). This CDR3 has 15 amino acids. Germline V lookup: CDR1 LGHDT, CDR2 YNNKEL (reference sequence). Trimming left V 1 base short and J 8 bases short, with 12 bases between. The CDR3 reads CASSQGSGVDSPLHF. The CDR3 nucleotides read TGTGCCAGCAGCCAAGGGTCAGGGGTGGATTCACCCCTCCACTTT.

The chain is built from TRBV7-8 and TRBJ2-7; TRBD2 agrees at 14 bases. From germline, CDR1 is SGHVS and CDR2 FQNEAQ. The V gene end was trimmed by 1 base and the J gene end by 1 base; junction bases not matched to a gene: 3. CDR3 length equals 17 residues. CDR3 in DNA: TGTGCCAGCAGCTTAGGGACTAGCGGGGGGCAGTCCTACGAGCAGTACTTC. Translation gives CASSLGTSGGQSYEQYF.

The rearrangement uses TRBV7-9 and TRBJ2-3; possible D gene TRBD2, 6 bases. With 2 bases removed from V and 1 base from J, the gap between germline ends came to 10 bases. The CDR3 loop spans 15 amino acids. The germline gives CDR1 SEHNR, CDR2 FQNEAQ (reference sequence). The CDR3 protein is CASSLTSSGTDTQYF. Here the CDR3 DNA reads TGTGCCAGCAGCTTAACGTCTAGCGGCACAGATACGCAGTATTTT.

The chain is built from TRBV27 and TRBJ1-6; 7 bases agree with TRBD1. The CDR3 runs 14 residues. Trimming at V came to 5 bases and at J to 9 bases, leaving 7 bases not matched to a gene. Germline V CDR1 and CDR2: MNHEY, SMNVEV (reference sequence). The chain's CDR3 is CASSLGTAISPLHF. CDR3 DNA sequence: TGTGCCAGCAGTCTCGGGACAGCAATTTCACCCCTCCACTTT.

The rearrangement links TRBV6-4 to TRBJ1-5; D unclear. CDR1 is MRHNA and CDR2 is SNTAGT in the germline V gene. The V and J ends lost 4 bases and 0 bases respectively, with 13 bases between them. The CDR3 sequence is 16 residues long. In nucleotides, the CDR3 is TGTGCCAGCAGTGCCCTCAGACACCATAGCAATCAGCCCCAGCATTTT. As protein: CASSALRHHSNQPQHF.

Note on this clone: This same CDR3 is encoded by further DNA sequences in the sample. J is TRBJ2-2 and V is TRBV7-2; 7 bases match TRBD1. The ends lost 3 bases at V and 4 bases at J; junction bases unmatched: 2. In germline, CDR1 is SGHTA, CDR2 FQGNSA. The CDR3 covers 14 residues. In DNA form, the CDR3 reads TGTGCCAGCAGCTTGACAGGGCCCACCGGGGAGCTGTTTTTT. This translates into CASSLTGPTGELFF.

This chain connects TRBV27 to TRBJ1-2, with 10 bases aligning to TRBD1. The CDR3 spans 14 residues. V was clipped by 3 bases and J by 8 bases; unmatched bases: 6. The V gene's germline CDR1 is MNHEY and CDR2 SMNVEV (reference sequence). CDR3 DNA: TGTGCCAGCAGTTTTACGGGGACAGGGGTCGGCTACACCTTC. Translation gives CASSFTGTGVGYTF.

This clone occurred a few times. The rearrangement uses TRBV30 and TRBJ2-3; 10 positions match TRBD2. Unmatched junction bases numbered 5, after V lost 2 bases and J lost 3 bases. Germline V CDR1 and CDR2: GTSNPN, SVGIG (reference sequence). This CDR3 spans 15 amino acids. Here the CDR3 reads CAWSRAGGLTDTQYF. The DNA for the CDR3 is TGTGCCTGGAGTCGAGCGGGGGGGTTGACAGATACGCAGTATTTT.

The genes are TRBV6-2 or TRBV6-3 and TRBJ1-5, with D perhaps TRBD1 (6 bases). The germline CDR1 and CDR2 sequences are MNHEY and SVGEGT. This CDR3 contains 14 residues. V shed 5 bases and J shed 7 bases, with 15 bases lying between them. CDR3 DNA: TGTGCCAGCAGTAAAGGGGGGGCGCGGCAGCCCCAGCATTTT. Its translation: CASSKGGARQPQHF.

This clone was observed a few times. V gene TRBV4-3 combines with J gene TRBJ1-2; D gene uncertain. The V gene lost 6 bases and the J gene lost 6 bases, with 14 bases spanning the gap. The germline V gene has CDR1 LGHNA and CDR2 YSLEER. The CDR3 spans 13 residues. Written as DNA, the CDR3 is TGCGCCAGCAGGTCCGGGTATTTGGATGGCTACACCTTC. This translates into CASRSGYLDGYTF.

The gene calls are TRBV7-9 and TRBJ1-6, with 7 bases lining up with TRBD1. The CDR3 has 15 amino acids. The ends lost 5 bases at V and 7 bases at J; junction bases unmatched: 8. The germline gives CDR1 SEHNR, CDR2 FQNEAQ (reference sequence). DNA for the CDR3: TGTGCCAGCAGCCATGTCGGGACAGCCAATTCACCCCTCCACTTT. Its translation is CASSHVGTANSPLHF.

In this sample, this clone turned up once. The gene calls are TRBV12-3 or TRBV12-4 and TRBJ1-5; no definite D call. The CDR3 contains 13 residues. V lost 4 bases to trimming and J lost 8 bases, with 12 bases between them. CDR3 loop: CASSSGRVEPQHF. In DNA form, the CDR3 reads TGTGCCAGCAGTTCGGGCCGGGTGGAGCCCCAGCATTTT.

This clone has just a few counts. The CDR3 nucleotides are TGTGCCAGTAGTATAAGTCAGGGGTCCTCTGGAAACACCATATATTTT. Translating gives CASSISQGSSGNTIYF. The chain recombines TRBV19 with TRBJ1-3, with a tentative D call TRBD1 (6 bases). CDR1 and CDR2 from the germline V gene are LNHDA and SQIVND (reference sequence). The CDR3 totals 16 residues. Trimming cost V 2 bases and J 0 bases, with 11 bases left between them.

V is TRBV7-2 and J is TRBJ2-3; 9 bases map to TRBD2. V lost 2 bases, J lost 4 bases, and 7 bases stayed unmatched. The CDR3 extends over 16 amino acids. Per the germline V gene, CDR1 is SGHTA and CDR2 is FQGNSA. The CDR3 sequence is CASSLRAGGRADTQYF. In DNA, the CDR3 is TGTGCCAGCAGCTTACGGGCGGGGGGGCGTGCAGATACGCAGTATTTT.

The rearrangement joins TRBV18 to TRBJ2-2; 8 bases agree with TRBD2. The CDR3 loop spans 16 amino acids. The V gene's germline CDR1 is KGHSH and CDR2 LQKENI. The ends lost 4 bases at V and 6 bases at J; junction bases unmatched: 10. The CDR3 sequence: CASSRSGGPLSGELFF. CDR3 coding DNA: TGTGCCAGCTCACGGAGCGGGGGCCCCCTCTCCGGGGAGCTGTTTTTT.

This clone was observed a few times. V gene TRBV30 combines with J gene TRBJ1-6; the D gene is possibly TRBD1 (6 bases). The CDR3 sequence is 13 residues long. Trimming pared 5 bases from V and 9 bases from J, leaving 14 bases between. Germline V CDR1 and CDR2: GTSNPN, SVGIG (reference sequence). CDR3 residues: CAWGQIFSSPLHF. CDR3 coding DNA: TGTGCCTGGGGACAGATCTTCAGTTCACCCCTCCACTTT.

The rearrangement joins TRBV4-1 to TRBJ1-3; D gene ambiguous. This CDR3 comprises 15 residues. Trimming left V 2 bases short and J 0 bases short, with 8 bases between. Germline V gene lookup returns CDR1 MGHRA and CDR2 YSYEKL. The CDR3 is CASSQLGISGNTIYF. In DNA form, the CDR3 reads TGCGCCAGCAGCCAATTGGGGATCTCTGGAAACACCATATATTTT.

The chain uses TRBV28 and TRBJ1-4; D might be TRBD1 (5 bases). Trimming left V 7 bases short and J 7 bases short, with 16 bases between. The CDR3 runs 14 residues. CDR1 and CDR2 (germline): MDHEN, SYDVKM. The CDR3 loop is CASISLGGGEKLFF. The CDR3 DNA reads TGTGCCAGCATCTCCCTCGGGGGGGGTGAAAAACTGTTTTTT.

The chain carries TRBV19 and TRBJ1-6, with TRBD1 matching 7 bases. CDR3 length: 15 amino acids. V gave up 3 bases and J gave up 9 bases; unmatched junction bases: 8. The germline V gene has CDR1 LNHDA and CDR2 SQIVND (reference sequence). In DNA form, the CDR3 reads TGTGCCAGTAGTATCCGGGACAGTGGACCTTCACCCCTCCACTTT. Translating it yields CASSIRDSGPSPLHF.

The chain is built from TRBV19 and TRBJ1-2; possible D gene TRBD1, 5 bases. Germline V gene data show CDR1 as LNHDA and CDR2 as SQIVND (reference sequence). The length of the CDR3 is 14 residues. The V end was cut by 5 bases, the J end by 4 bases, with 14 bases between. CDR3 in DNA: TGTGCCAGTAGTTCCCCAGGGACCTCCTATGGCTACACCTTC. Protein product: CASSSPGTSYGYTF. Full variable domain (missing parts from reference TRBV19 and TRBJ1-2): DGGITQSPKYLFRKEGQNVTLSCEQNLNHDAMYWYRQDPGQGLRLIYYSQIVNDFQKGDIAEGYSVSREKKESFPLTVTSAQKNPTAFYLCASSSPGTSYGYTFGSGTRLTVV.

The gene calls are TRBV4-1 and TRBJ1-1, with D uncertain. The CDR3 contains 13 residues. Germline V CDR1 and CDR2: MGHRA, YSYEKL. Trimming stripped 0 bases from V and 8 bases from J, with 10 bases between. This CDR3 reads CASSQEVLYEAFF. The DNA for the CDR3 is TGCGCCAGCAGCCAAGAAGTCCTGTACGAAGCTTTCTTT.

The chain employs TRBV14 and TRBJ1-2, with D maybe TRBD1 (5 bases). CDR1 and CDR2 (germline): SGHDN, FVKESK. The V end was cut by 2 bases, the J end by 8 bases, with 18 bases between. This CDR3 has 15 amino acids. This CDR3 is CASSQQSVGGSGYTF. In nucleotides, the CDR3 is TGTGCCAGCAGCCAACAATCGGTCGGGGGATCGGGCTACACCTTC.